This is a list of T cell receptor beta chains from one sample in a study of Graves' ophthalmopathy and Graves' hyperthyroidism. TCRdb re-called the multiplex PCR reads with MiXCR, one entry per CDR3 protein. The table records hundreds of thousands of distinct CDR3 sequences, about a fifth of them present only once. Sequenced input: peripheral blood. The receptors come from a woman aged 18-29 years with stable Graves' hyperthyroidism. Some clones in this sample may be carry-over from other donors' samples. The CDR3 runs from the conserved cysteine through the conserved F or W. Each record gives: J gene, clone size, V gene, D gene, CDR3 DNA, CDR3 protein. D genes are given only for firm matches. Only part of the rows carry a size: once, few, many, or a class if the clone is expanded.

>TRBJ1-2|few|TRBV18|.
TGTGCCAGCTCACCACTGAGGGGGAACTATGGCTACACCTTC
CASSPLRGNYGYTF
>TRBJ1-1|many|TRBV7-3|.
TGTGCCAGCAGCTCCAAACGGGACGGACCCCGTTTAGAAGAAGCTTTCTTT
CASSSKRDGPRLEEAFF
>TRBJ2-2|many|TRBV2|.
TGTGCCAGCAGCCAATCGTCCACCGGGGAGCTGTTTTTT
CASSQSSTGELFF
>TRBJ1-3|many|TRBV28|.
TGTGCCAGCAGTCCCCCCCCCTACAAGACGTCTGGAAACACCATATATTTT
CASSPPPYKTSGNTIYF
>TRBJ1-1|.|TRBV5-1|.
TGCGCCAGCACCCCTGGGGGGGTGAACACTGAAGCTTTCTTT
CASTPGGVNTEAFF
>TRBJ2-7|.|TRBV28|TRBD2
TGTGCCAGCAGTCCCCCGACTAGCGGGATTTACGAGCAGTACTTC
CASSPPTSGIYEQYF
>TRBJ1-1|many|TRBV6-5|TRBD1
TGTGCCAGCAACTGGGACAGCCACACTGAAGCTTTCTTT
CASNWDSHTEAFF
>TRBJ1-1|few|TRBV6-2/TRBV6-3|.
TGTGCCAGCAGTTACGCGTATAGCACTGAAGCTTTCTTT
CASSYAYSTEAFF
>TRBJ2-7|.|TRBV6-1|TRBD1
TGTGCCAGCAGTGAAATCGGGACAGGTATTTACGAGCAGTACTTC
CASSEIGTGIYEQYF
>TRBJ1-1|many|TRBV12-3/TRBV12-4|TRBD1
TGTGCCAGCAGTTTCCTGGAGGGACAGGGGGTGAACACTGAAGCTTTCTTT
CASSFLEGQGVNTEAFF
>TRBJ1-1|.|TRBV28|TRBD1
TGTGCCAGTGGGGACAGGGGGCCCAACACTGAAGCTTTCTTT
CASGDRGPNTEAFF
>TRBJ1-2|many|TRBV6-2/TRBV6-3|.
TGTGCCAGCAGTTACATCGCAGGCAACTATGGCTACACCTTC
CASSYIAGNYGYTF
>TRBJ2-7|.|TRBV7-2|TRBD1
TGTGTCAGCAGCCCCGACAGGGGGCTGTCCTACGAGCAGTACTTC
CVSSPDRGLSYEQYF
>TRBJ1-6|many|TRBV12-3/TRBV12-4|.
TGTGCCAGCAGTTTCTCAAATTCACCCCTCCACTTT
CASSFSNSPLHF
>TRBJ2-2|many|TRBV9|.
TGTGCCAGCAGCGTAGTGAGTAGGGACACCGGGGAGCTGTTTTTT
CASSVVSRDTGELFF
>TRBJ2-2|.|TRBV6-1|TRBD2
TGTGCCAGCAGTGGACCGGGACTAGCGGGGGGGCTCGCCGGGGAGCTGTTTTTT
CASSGPGLAGGLAGELFF
>TRBJ1-1|many|TRBV12-5|TRBD1
TGTGCTAGTGGTTTGGTATACAGGGGAAAGAACACTGAAGCTTTCTTT
CASGLVYRGKNTEAFF
>TRBJ1-2|few|TRBV6-1|.
TGTGCCAGCAGTGATAACAGTGTCCTAGAAGGCTACACCTTC
CASSDNSVLEGYTF
>TRBJ2-7|many|TRBV10-3|TRBD1
TGTGCCATCAGTGAGGCCCACAGGGGTTCCTACGAGCAGTACTTC
CAISEAHRGSYEQYF
>TRBJ2-6|few|TRBV10-3|.
TGTGCCATCGCTGACGGGGCTGGGGCCAACGTCCTGACTTTC
CAIADGAGANVLTF
>TRBJ2-5|.|TRBV12-3/TRBV12-4|.
TGTGCCAGCAGTTTTTCGCGGGACCAAGAGACCCAGTACTTC
CASSFSRDQETQYF
>TRBJ2-5|once|TRBV28|.
TGTGCCAGCAGTTTGAGGCAGCTGGAGACCCAGTACTTC
CASSLRQLETQYF
>TRBJ1-2|many|TRBV12-3/TRBV12-4|.
TGTGCCAGCAGTACTGCATATGGCTACACCTTC
CASSTAYGYTF
>TRBJ1-1|.|TRBV11-1|TRBD1
TGTGCCAGCAGCTCCCCCCCGCCGGGACAGGGAACCATGAACACTGAAGCTTTCTTT
CASSSPPPGQGTMNTEAFF
>TRBJ2-5|few|TRBV6-1|.
TGTGCCAGCGCTCAGGGGCCATGGGCCCAAGAGACCCAGTACTTC
CASAQGPWAQETQYF
>TRBJ1-1|many|TRBV7-9|.
TGTGCCAGCAGCTTAACAGGGTTCACTGAAGCTTTCTTT
CASSLTGFTEAFF
>TRBJ1-6|many|TRBV6-1|.
TGTGCCAGCAGACAGGGCCTTAATTCACCCCTCCACTTT
CASRQGLNSPLHF
>TRBJ2-5|.|TRBV6-5|TRBD2
TGTGCCAGCAGTTATCTCGCTCTAGCGGGTAAAGAGACCCAGTACTTC
CASSYLALAGKETQYF
>TRBJ2-7|.|TRBV6-1|TRBD1
TGTGCCAGCAAATCACAGGGGGTCTACGAGCAGTACTTC
CASKSQGVYEQYF
>TRBJ2-7|.|TRBV4-2|.
TGTGCCAGCAGCCAAGATACCAACTACGAGCAGTACTTC
CASSQDTNYEQYF
>TRBJ1-5|.|TRBV20-1|.
TGCAGTGCTAGTGACGATAACAATCAGCCCCAGCATTTT
CSASDDNNQPQHF
>TRBJ1-3|.|TRBV9|.
TGTGCCAGCAGCGTAGAGGGAAACACCATATATTTT
CASSVEGNTIYF
>TRBJ2-2|many|TRBV2|TRBD2
TGTGCCAGCAAGTGGCGGGAGACCGGGGAGCTGTTTTTT
CASKWRETGELFF
>TRBJ1-2|many|TRBV5-1|TRBD1
TGCGCCAGCGGGACAGGGGGCGAGTACTATGGCTACACCTTC
CASGTGGEYYGYTF
>TRBJ2-7|many|TRBV20-1|TRBD2
TGCAGTGCAACCAGCCCCCTAGCGGTGTACGAGCAGTACTTC
CSATSPLAVYEQYF
>TRBJ2-7|many|TRBV7-2|.
TGTGCCAGCACCCCAGGCAGGAACGAGCAGTACTTC
CASTPGRNEQYF
>TRBJ1-1|.|TRBV6-2/TRBV6-3|.
TGTGCCAGCAGATTGTCACGGGGCGGCACTGAAGCTTTCTTT
CASRLSRGGTEAFF
>TRBJ1-1|many|TRBV20-1|.
TGCAGTGCTAGAGTGGTTACGGGCACTGAAGCTTTCTTT
CSARVVTGTEAFF
>TRBJ1-5|many|TRBV7-2|.
TGTGCCAGCAGCTTTAAGGGCGAGCAGCCCCAGCATTTT
CASSFKGEQPQHF
>TRBJ2-4|.|TRBV24-1|.
TGTGCCACCAGTGATCCCCGGGGTCAAAACATTCAGTACTTC
CATSDPRGQNIQYF
>TRBJ2-7|many|TRBV11-2|TRBD1
TGTGCCAGCAGCTTAGTGGAGGGGACAGGGGTTGAGCAGTACTTC
CASSLVEGTGVEQYF
>TRBJ1-1|many|TRBV28|.
TGTGCCAGCAACCGGGCGGTAGCGGCTACTGAAGCTTTCTTT
CASNRAVAATEAFF
>TRBJ2-4|.|TRBV15|TRBD1
TGTGCCACCAGCAGTTGGGGTGCGGGACAGGGGAGCCGTTTGGCCAAAAACATTAAGTACTTC
CATSSWGAGQGSRLAKNIKYF
>TRBJ2-7|many|TRBV4-1|TRBD1
TGCGCCAGCAGCCAACTAGGACAGGGTAGCTACGAGCAGTACTTC
CASSQLGQGSYEQYF